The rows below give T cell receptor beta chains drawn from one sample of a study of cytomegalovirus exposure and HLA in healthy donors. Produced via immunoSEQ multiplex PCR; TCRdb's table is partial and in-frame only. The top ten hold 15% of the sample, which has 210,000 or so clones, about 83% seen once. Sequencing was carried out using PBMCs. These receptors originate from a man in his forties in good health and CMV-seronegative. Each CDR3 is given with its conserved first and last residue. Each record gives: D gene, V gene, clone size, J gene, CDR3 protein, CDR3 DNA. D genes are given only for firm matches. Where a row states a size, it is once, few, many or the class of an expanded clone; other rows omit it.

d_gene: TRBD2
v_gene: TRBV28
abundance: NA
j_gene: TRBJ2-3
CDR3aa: CASSASGRAPDTQYF
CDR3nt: TGTGCCAGCAGTGCTAGCGGGAGGGCCCCAGATACGCAGTATTTT

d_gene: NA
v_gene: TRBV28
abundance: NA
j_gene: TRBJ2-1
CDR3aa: CASSLNGIGEQFF
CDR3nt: TGTGCCAGCAGTTTAAACGGGATAGGTGAGCAGTTCTTC

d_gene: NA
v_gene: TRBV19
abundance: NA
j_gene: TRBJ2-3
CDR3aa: CASSIGGLSSQYF
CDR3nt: TGTGCCAGTAGTATAGGAGGACTAAGCTCGCAGTATTTT

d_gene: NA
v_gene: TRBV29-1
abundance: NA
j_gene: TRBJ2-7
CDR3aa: CSGTSSYEQYF
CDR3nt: TGCAGCGGAACAAGCTCCTACGAGCAGTACTTC

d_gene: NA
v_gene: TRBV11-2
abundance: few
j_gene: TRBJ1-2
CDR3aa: CASSLYSPHYGYTF
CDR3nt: TGTGCCAGCAGCCTCTACTCCCCGCACTATGGCTACACCTTC

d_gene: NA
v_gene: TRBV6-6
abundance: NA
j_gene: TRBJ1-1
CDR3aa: CASEERNTEAFF
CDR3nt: TGTGCCAGCGAGGAAAGGAACACTGAAGCTTTCTTT

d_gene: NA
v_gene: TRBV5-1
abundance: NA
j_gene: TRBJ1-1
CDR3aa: CASILEGSSRAFF
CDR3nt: TGCGCCAGTATCCTAGAGGGAAGTTCTAGAGCTTTCTTT

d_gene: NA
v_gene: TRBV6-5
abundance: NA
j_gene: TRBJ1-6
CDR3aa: CASSSAGALGSPLHF
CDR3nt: TGTGCCAGCAGTTCCGCAGGGGCACTGGGGTCACCCCTCCACTTT

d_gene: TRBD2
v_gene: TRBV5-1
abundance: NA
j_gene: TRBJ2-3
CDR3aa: CASSLKLAGARTDTQYF
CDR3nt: TGCGCCAGCAGCTTGAAGCTAGCGGGGGCCCGCACAGATACGCAGTATTTT

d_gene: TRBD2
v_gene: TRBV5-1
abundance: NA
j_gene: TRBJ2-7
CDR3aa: CASSSGLAGTHEQYF
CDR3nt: TGCGCCAGCAGCTCGGGACTAGCGGGAACGCACGAGCAGTACTTC

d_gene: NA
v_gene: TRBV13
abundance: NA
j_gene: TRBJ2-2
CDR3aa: CASSLGTNTGELFF
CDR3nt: TGTGCCAGCAGCTTAGGCACGAACACCGGGGAGCTGTTTTTT

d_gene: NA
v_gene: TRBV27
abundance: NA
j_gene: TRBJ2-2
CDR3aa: CASSLSQGTGELFF
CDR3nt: TGTGCCAGCAGTTTATCTCAGGGAACCGGGGAGCTGTTTTTT

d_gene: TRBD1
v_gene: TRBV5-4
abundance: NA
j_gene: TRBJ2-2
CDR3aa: CASRSDRVGNTGELFF
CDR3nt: TGTGCCAGCAGGTCCGACAGGGTCGGGAACACCGGGGAGCTGTTTTTT

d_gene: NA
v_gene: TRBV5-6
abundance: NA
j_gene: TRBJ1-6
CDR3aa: CASSPQGRSRSPLHF
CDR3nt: TGTGCCAGCAGCCCACAGGGACGATCTAGGTCACCCCTCCACTTT

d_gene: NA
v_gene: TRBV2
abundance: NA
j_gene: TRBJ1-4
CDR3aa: CASILGGTNEKLFF
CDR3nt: TGTGCCAGCATTCTGGGGGGGACTAATGAAAAACTGTTTTTT

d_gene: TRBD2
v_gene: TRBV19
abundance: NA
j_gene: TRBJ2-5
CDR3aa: CASSNVAGGLETQYF
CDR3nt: TGTGCCAGTAGTAACGTAGCGGGAGGGCTTGAGACCCAGTACTTC

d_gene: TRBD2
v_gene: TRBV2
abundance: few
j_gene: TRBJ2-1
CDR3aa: CASLLGRGGREQFF
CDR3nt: TGTGCCAGCCTCCTCGGGCGGGGGGGAAGGGAGCAGTTCTTC

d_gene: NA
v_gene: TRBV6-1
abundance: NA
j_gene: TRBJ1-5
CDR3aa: CASSEDGGFSNQPQHF
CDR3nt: TGTGCCAGCAGTGAAGATGGGGGCTTCAGCAATCAGCCCCAGCATTTT